Below, 10 T cell receptor beta chains from the same sample are listed, as sequenced in a study of PD-1 blockade in classical Hodgkin lymphoma. No patient escaped relapse after autologous stem cell transplantation, and brentuximab vedotin exposure varied. Libraries were prepared by immunoSEQ multiplex PCR; TCRdb keeps only in-frame clonotypes and omits some of them. Of around 45,000 clones in the sample, about 65% were seen once. The input for sequencing was peripheral blood mononuclear cells (PBMCs), taken before the second cycle of nivolumab. The receptors were sampled from a human donor with classical Hodgkin lymphoma.

The rearrangement uses TRBV19 and TRBJ2-7; D is undetermined. Germline V lookup: CDR1 LNHDA, CDR2 SQIVND (reference sequence). This CDR3 comprises 15 residues. V shed 3 bases and J shed 3 bases, with 15 bases lying between them. The CDR3 loop is CASSMSDNPGYEQYF. The CDR3 DNA reads TGTGCCAGTAGTATGTCCGATAACCCGGGCTACGAGCAGTACTTC.

The V call is TRBV6-1, the J call TRBJ2-2; TRBD1 matches at 7 bases. The V gene's germline CDR1 is MNHNS and CDR2 SASEGT. The CDR3 length is 15 residues. The V and J ends lost 6 bases and 3 bases, in that order; junction bases with no gene match: 7. In DNA form, the CDR3 reads TGTGCCAGCAGGAGCATAGGGACAGACACCGGGGAGCTGTTTTTT. Its protein is CASRSIGTDTGELFF.

The genes are TRBV4-2 and TRBJ2-5; TRBD1 or TRBD2 may be the D gene (5 bases each). Looked up from germline, CDR1 is LGHNA and CDR2 is YNFKEQ. V was pared by 5 bases and J by 1 base, with 11 bases between. The CDR3 sequence is 14 residues long. CDR3 nucleotide sequence: TGTGCCAGCAGCAGGGGAGCCCTCCAAGAGACCCAGTACTTC. It is translated as CASSRGALQETQYF.

The rearrangement links TRBV7-9 to TRBJ2-1; 9 nucleotides align to TRBD2. V shed 4 bases and J 2 bases; nucleotides not matched to a gene: 3. This CDR3 has 15 amino acids. Germline V gives CDR1 SEHNR, CDR2 FQNEAQ (reference sequence). The CDR3 DNA reads TGTGCCAGCAGCTCAAAGCGGGAGGCCTACAATGAGCAGTTCTTC. As protein: CASSSKREAYNEQFF.

By proportion, this clone is medium-sized (0.01 to 0.1%). This chain links TRBV5-6 with TRBJ1-2, with 7 positions matching TRBD1. The V gene end was trimmed by 0 bases and the J gene end by 4 bases; junction bases not matched to a gene: 6. CDR3 length equals 15 residues. The V gene's germline CDR1 is SGHDT and CDR2 YYEEEE. CDR3 nucleotide sequence: TGTGCCAGCAGCTTGGGACAGGGAGGTCGCTATGGCTACACCTTC. Residues: CASSLGQGGRYGYTF.

CDR3: CASRAALAGGEQFF. The CDR3 nucleotides read TGTGCCAGTAGGGCCGCACTAGCGGGAGGCGAGCAGTTCTTC. The chain combines TRBV19 with TRBJ2-1; 12 bases match TRBD2. The CDR3 covers 14 residues. The germline V gene has CDR1 LNHDA and CDR2 SQIVND (reference sequence). Trimming cost V 6 bases and J 10 bases; bases outside gene matches: 7.

This clone was counted between two and nine times. The rearrangement links TRBV19 to TRBJ2-1; 10 nucleotides match TRBD2. CDR3 length: 15 residues. Germline V gene sequence: CDR1 LNHDA, CDR2 SQIVND (reference sequence). V lost 6 bases to trimming and J lost 2 bases; unmatched junction nucleotides: 4. The CDR3 sequence is CASRASGSPYNEQFF. As DNA, the CDR3 is TGTGCCAGTAGAGCTAGCGGGAGCCCCTACAATGAGCAGTTCTTC.

The V and J genes are TRBV5-5 and TRBJ2-1; 9 bases line up with TRBD2. The CDR3 has 17 residues. V trimming: 4 bases; J trimming: 6 bases; junction bases outside the gene matches: 14. The germline V gene encodes CDR1 SGHKS and CDR2 YYEKEE (reference sequence). This CDR3 is CASSLLSAGGARNEQFF. DNA of the CDR3: TGTGCCAGCAGCCTGTTATCCGCGGGGGGGGCCCGCAATGAGCAGTTCTTC.

The chain combines TRBV9 with TRBJ2-7; the D gene is possibly TRBD2 (6 bases). The CDR3 totals 16 residues. The V end lost 0 bases, the J end lost 2 bases, and 15 bases lay between the germline ends. Per the germline V gene, CDR1 is SGDLS and CDR2 is YYNGEE. CDR3 nucleotide sequence: TGTGCCAGCAGCGTAGGTTTCGGGGAGGACACCTACGAGCAGTACTTC. Its protein is CASSVGFGEDTYEQYF.

This chain connects TRBV19 to TRBJ1-3, with TRBD1 as a possible D gene (5 bases). V lost 6 bases and J 4 bases, leaving 13 bases between the germline ends. CDR3 size: 14 residues. Germline V gene sequence: CDR1 LNHDA, CDR2 SQIVND (reference sequence). In DNA, the CDR3 is TGTGCCAGTAGAGGGGTGGCCTCGGGAAACACCATATATTTT. This translates into CASRGVASGNTIYF.